The clone carrying this TCR beta chain occurred a few times. Its antigen is not known. TCRdb reprocessed the 5' RACE reads via MiXCR and lists one record per CDR3 protein. In the table there are around 340,000 distinct CDR3 sequences, 20% of which are singletons. The data stem from a study of CD8 T cells in ankylosing spondylitis. CDR1 and CDR2 (germline): DFQATT, SNEGSKA (reference sequence). The CDR3 totals 10 residues. Trimming took off 6 bases at V and 5 bases at J, with 5 bases between the two ends. Whole-study results and caveats: Seemingly characteristic of ankylosing spondylitis blood was a TCR beta motif consisting of about 8 highly homologous variants. Reports say disease-linked clones showed up significantly more in matched ankylosing spondylitis synovial fluid.

The chain combines TRBV20-1 with TRBJ2-1; D gene ambiguous. The sample taken for sequencing was blood, either unsorted or a sorted T cell fraction (not recorded which). This clonotype was obtained from a male donor with ankylosing spondylitis or in good health (not recorded which). The CDR3: CSAQDNEQFF. The CDR3 nucleotides are TGCAGTGCCCAGGACAATGAGCAGTTCTTC.